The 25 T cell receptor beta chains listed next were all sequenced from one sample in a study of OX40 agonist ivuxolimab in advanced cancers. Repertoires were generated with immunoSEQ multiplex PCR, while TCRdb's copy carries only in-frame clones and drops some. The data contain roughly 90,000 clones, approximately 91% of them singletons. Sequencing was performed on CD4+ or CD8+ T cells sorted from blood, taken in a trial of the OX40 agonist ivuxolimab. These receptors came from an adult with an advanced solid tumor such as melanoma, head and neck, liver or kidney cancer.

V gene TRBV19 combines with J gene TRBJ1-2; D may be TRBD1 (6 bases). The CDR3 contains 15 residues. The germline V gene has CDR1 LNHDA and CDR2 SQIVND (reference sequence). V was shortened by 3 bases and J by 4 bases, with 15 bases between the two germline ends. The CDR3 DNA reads TGTGCCAGTAGTATTTTTAGGACAGCGCCCTATGGCTACACCTTC. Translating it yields CASSIFRTAPYGYTF. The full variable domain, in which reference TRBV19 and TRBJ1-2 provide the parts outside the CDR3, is DGGITQSPKYLFRKEGQNVTLSCEQNLNHDAMYWYRQDPGQGLRLIYYSQIVNDFQKGDIAEGYSVSREKKESFPLTVTSAQKNPTAFYLCASSIFRTAPYGYTFGSGTRLTVV.

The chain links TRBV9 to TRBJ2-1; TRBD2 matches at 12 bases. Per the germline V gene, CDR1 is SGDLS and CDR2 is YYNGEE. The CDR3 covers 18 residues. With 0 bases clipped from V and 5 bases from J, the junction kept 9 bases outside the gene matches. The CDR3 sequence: CASSVATAASGGDNEQFF. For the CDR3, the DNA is TGTGCCAGCAGCGTAGCTACGGCCGCTAGCGGGGGGGACAATGAGCAGTTCTTC.

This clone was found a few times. CDR3 in DNA: TGTGCCAGCAGTTTAGGGACAGGGGTTGATGGCTACACCTTC. Amino acid sequence: CASSLGTGVDGYTF. V gene TRBV28 combines with J gene TRBJ1-2, with 10 bases lining up with TRBD1. After removal of 2 bases from V and 6 bases from J, the junction contained 3 bases not matched to a gene. The CDR3 has 14 residues. The germline V gene has CDR1 MDHEN and CDR2 SYDVKM.

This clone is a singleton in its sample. CDR3 nucleotide sequence: TGTGCCAGCAGCCCCCTTTTCTGGGCAGGAGCCTACGAGCAGTACTTC. It is translated as CASSPLFWAGAYEQYF. The chain couples TRBV7-2 to TRBJ2-7; D remains unclear. Germline V gene data show CDR1 as SGHTA and CDR2 as FQGNSA. The CDR3 length is 16 residues. V shed 5 bases and J shed 2 bases, with 19 bases lying between them.

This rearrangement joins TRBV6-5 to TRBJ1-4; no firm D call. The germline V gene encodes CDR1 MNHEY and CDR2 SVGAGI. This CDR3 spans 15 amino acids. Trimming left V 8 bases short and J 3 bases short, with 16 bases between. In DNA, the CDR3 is TGTGCCAGCTCAGTTATCCCCGGGGCTAATGAAAAACTGTTTTTT. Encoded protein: CASSVIPGANEKLFF.

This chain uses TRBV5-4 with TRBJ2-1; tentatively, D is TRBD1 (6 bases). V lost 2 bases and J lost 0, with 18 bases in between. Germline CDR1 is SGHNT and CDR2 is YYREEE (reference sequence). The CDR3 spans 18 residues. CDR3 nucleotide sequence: TGTGCCAGCAGCTTTAAAGGTGGACAGATGAGCTCCTACAATGAGCAGTTCTTC. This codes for CASSFKGGQMSSYNEQFF.

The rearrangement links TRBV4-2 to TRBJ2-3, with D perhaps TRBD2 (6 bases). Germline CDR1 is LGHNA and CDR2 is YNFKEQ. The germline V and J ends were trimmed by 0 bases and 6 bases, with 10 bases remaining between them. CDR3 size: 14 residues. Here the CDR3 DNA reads TGTGCCAGCAGCCAAGATCCGGGGAGGGATACGCAGTATTTT. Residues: CASSQDPGRDTQYF.

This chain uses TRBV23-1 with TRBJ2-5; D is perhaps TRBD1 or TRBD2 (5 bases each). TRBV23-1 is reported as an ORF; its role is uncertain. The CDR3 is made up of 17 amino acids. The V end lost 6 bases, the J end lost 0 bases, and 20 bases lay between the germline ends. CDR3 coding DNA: TGCGCCAGCAGGCCAAGGTCTCGGGACGTACACCAAGAGACCCAGTACTTC. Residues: CASRPRSRDVHQETQYF.

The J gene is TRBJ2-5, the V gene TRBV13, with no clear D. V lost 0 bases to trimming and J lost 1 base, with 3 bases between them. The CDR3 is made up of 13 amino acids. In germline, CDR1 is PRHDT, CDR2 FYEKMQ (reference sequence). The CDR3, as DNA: TGTGCCAGCAGCTTAGGTAGCCAAGAGACCCAGTACTTC. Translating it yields CASSLGSQETQYF.

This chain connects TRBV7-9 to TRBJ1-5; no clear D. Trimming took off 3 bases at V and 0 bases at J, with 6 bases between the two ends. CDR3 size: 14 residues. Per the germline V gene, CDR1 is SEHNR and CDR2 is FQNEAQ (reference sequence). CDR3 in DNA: TGTGCCAGCAGCTTGGGGTATAGCAATCAGCCCCAGCATTTT. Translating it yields CASSLGYSNQPQHF.

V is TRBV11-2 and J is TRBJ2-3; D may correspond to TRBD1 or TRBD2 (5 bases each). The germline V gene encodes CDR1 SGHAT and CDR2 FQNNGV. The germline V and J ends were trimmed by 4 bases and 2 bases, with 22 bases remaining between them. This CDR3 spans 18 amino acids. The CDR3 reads CASSSILHTGTDTDTQYF. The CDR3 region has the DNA TGTGCCAGCAGCTCAATCCTTCACACCGGGACGGACACAGATACGCAGTATTTT.

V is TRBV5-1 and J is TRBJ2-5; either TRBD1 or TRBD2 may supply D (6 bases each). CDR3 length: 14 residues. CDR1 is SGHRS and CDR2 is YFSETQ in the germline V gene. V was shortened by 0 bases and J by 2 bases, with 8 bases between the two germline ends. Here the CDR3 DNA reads TGCGCCAGCAGCTTGGAAGGGGGGCAAGAGACCCAGTACTTC. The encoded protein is CASSLEGGQETQYF.

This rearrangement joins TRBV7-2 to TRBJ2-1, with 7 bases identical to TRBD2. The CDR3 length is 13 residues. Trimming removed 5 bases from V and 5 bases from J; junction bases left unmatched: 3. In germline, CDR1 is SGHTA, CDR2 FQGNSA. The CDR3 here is CASSMGGNNEQFF. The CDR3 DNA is TGTGCCAGCAGCATGGGGGGGAACAATGAGCAGTTCTTC.

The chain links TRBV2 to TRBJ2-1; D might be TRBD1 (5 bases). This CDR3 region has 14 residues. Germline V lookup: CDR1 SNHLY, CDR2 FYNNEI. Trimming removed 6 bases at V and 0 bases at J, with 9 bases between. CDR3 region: CASRTGSSYNEQFF. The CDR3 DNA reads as TGTGCCAGCAGAACAGGTAGCTCCTACAATGAGCAGTTCTTC.

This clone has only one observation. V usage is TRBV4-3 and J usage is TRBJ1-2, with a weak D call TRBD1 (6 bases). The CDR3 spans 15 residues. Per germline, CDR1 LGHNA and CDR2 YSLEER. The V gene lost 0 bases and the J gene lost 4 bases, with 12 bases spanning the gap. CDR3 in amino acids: CASSQDVQGSYGYTF. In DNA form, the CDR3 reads TGCGCCAGCAGCCAAGATGTACAGGGAAGCTATGGCTACACCTTC.

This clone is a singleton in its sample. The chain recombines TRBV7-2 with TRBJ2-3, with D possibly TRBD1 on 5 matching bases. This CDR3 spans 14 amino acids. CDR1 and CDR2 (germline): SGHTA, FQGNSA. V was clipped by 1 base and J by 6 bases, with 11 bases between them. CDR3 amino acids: CASSLVSGADTQYF. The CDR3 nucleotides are TGTGCCAGCAGCTTAGTGAGTGGGGCCGATACGCAGTATTTT.

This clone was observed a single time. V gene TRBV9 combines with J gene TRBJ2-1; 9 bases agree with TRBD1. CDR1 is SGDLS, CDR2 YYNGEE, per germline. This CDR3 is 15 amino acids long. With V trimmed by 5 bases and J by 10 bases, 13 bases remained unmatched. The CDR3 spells CASRKGQGLSDEQFF. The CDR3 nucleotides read TGTGCCAGCAGGAAAGGACAGGGGTTGAGCGACGAGCAGTTCTTC.

CDR3 in DNA: TGCAGTGCGCAGGTACATCCTCAACTGTTTTTT. Protein: CSAQVHPQLFF. This chain uses TRBV20-1 with TRBJ1-4; D gene uncertain. This CDR3 spans 11 amino acids. Trimming shortened V by 6 bases and J by 12 bases, and 14 bases separated the two germline ends. CDR1 and CDR2 (germline): DFQATT, SNEGSKA (reference sequence).

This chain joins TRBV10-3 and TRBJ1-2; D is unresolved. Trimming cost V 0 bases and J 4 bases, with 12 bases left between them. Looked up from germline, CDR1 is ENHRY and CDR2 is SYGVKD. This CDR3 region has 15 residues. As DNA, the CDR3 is TGTGCCATCAGTGAGTCCGGGAAAGGAGGCTATGGCTACACCTTC. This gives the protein CAISESGKGGYGYTF.

The DNA for the CDR3 is TGTGCCAGCAGCATTGACGGGTTTTATGGCTACACCTTC. Protein: CASSIDGFYGYTF. The rearrangement joins TRBV5-4 to TRBJ1-2; no clear D gene. Germline loops: CDR1 SGHNT, CDR2 YYREEE (reference sequence). The V end lost 4 bases, the J end lost 5 bases, and 12 bases lay between the germline ends. This CDR3 is built from 13 residues. Drawing the rest from reference TRBV5-4 and TRBJ1-2, the complete variable domain is ETGVTQSPTHLIKTRGQQVTLRCSSQSGHNTVSWYQQALGQGPQFIFQYYREEENGRGNFPPRFSGLQFPNYSSELNVNALELDDSALYLCASSIDGFYGYTFGSGTRLTVV.

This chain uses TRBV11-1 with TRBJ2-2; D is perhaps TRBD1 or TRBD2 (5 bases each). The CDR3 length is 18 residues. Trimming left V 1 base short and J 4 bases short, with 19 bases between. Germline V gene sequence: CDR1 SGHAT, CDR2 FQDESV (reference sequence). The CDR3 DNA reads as TGTGCCAGCAGCTTAGATGTCAGGGCCTCCCGGGGCACCGGGGAGCTGTTTTTT. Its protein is CASSLDVRASRGTGELFF.

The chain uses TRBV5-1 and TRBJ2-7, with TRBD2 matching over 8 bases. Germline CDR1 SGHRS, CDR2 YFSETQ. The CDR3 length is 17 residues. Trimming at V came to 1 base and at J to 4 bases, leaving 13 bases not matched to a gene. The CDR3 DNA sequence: TGCGCCAGCAGCTTGCACCGAACCGGGACGGGGGGGTACGAGCAGTACTTC. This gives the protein CASSLHRTGTGGYEQYF. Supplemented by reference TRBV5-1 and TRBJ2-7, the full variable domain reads KAGVTQTPRYLIKTRGQQVTLSCSPISGHRSVSWYQQTPGQGLQFLFEYFSETQRNKGNFPGRFSGRQFSNSRSEMNVSTLELGDSALYLCASSLHRTGTGGYEQYFGPGTRLTVT.

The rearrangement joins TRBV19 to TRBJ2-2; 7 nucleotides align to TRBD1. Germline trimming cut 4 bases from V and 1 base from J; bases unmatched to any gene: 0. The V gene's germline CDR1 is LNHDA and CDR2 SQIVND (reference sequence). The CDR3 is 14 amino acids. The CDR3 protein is CASSRTGNTGELFF. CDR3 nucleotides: TGTGCCAGTAGTAGGACAGGGAACACCGGGGAGCTGTTTTTT.

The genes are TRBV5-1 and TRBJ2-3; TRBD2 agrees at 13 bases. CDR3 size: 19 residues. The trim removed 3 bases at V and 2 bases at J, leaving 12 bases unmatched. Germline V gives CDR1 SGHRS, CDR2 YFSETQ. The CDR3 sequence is CASSSLGRTSGGHTDTQYF. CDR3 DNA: TGCGCCAGCAGCTCGCTCGGTCGGACTAGCGGGGGACACACAGATACGCAGTATTTT. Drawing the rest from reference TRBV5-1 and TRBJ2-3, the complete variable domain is KAGVTQTPRYLIKTRGQQVTLSCSPISGHRSVSWYQQTPGQGLQFLFEYFSETQRNKGNFPGRFSGRQFSNSRSEMNVSTLELGDSALYLCASSSLGRTSGGHTDTQYFGPGTRLTVL.

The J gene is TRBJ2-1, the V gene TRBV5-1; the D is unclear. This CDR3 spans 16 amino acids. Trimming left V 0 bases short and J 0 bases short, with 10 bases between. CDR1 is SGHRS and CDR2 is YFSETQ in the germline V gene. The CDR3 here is CASSLEGSASYNEQFF. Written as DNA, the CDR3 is TGCGCCAGCAGCTTGGAAGGGTCCGCCTCCTACAATGAGCAGTTCTTC.